These 15 T cell receptor beta chains originate from one sample sequenced in a study of cytomegalovirus exposure and HLA in healthy donors (dated by TCRdb to the late 2010s). Library preparation employed the immunoSEQ multiplex PCR assay. In TCRdb, the immuneACCESS table is reduced to in-frame sequences with V and J assigned. These tables do not hold every clone; where another copy was compared, an unresolved V gene accounts for under half, and the others remain unexplained. The sample profile shows some 170,000 clones; 80% to 90% of them were found once. The ten most abundant clones make up around 5% of the sample. Input material: PBMCs. The receptors come from a woman in her twenties or thirties in good health and CMV-seronegative.

The sample holds a few counts of this clone. CDR3 sequence (DNA): TGTGCCAGCAGTGAAGCTCGGACAGGGAGAGGATTGGGACATTTT. Encoded protein: CASSEARTGRGLGHF. The chain employs TRBV2 and TRBJ1-5, with 8 bases lining up with TRBD1. This CDR3 comprises 15 residues. J lost 16 bases, V lost 0 bases, and 14 bases had no gene match. Germline CDR1 is SNHLY and CDR2 is FYNNEI.

The chain combines TRBV29-1 with TRBJ2-3; TRBD2 matches 13 bases. CDR1 is SQVTM and CDR2 is ANQGSEA in the germline V gene. The trim removed 1 base at V and 2 bases at J, leaving 3 bases unmatched. CDR3 length: 16 residues. The CDR3 DNA reads TGCAGCGTTGAAGGGACTAGCGGGGGTCACACAGATACGCAGTATTTT. This codes for CSVEGTSGGHTDTQYF.

This chain uses TRBV28 with TRBJ2-5, with TRBD1 matching over 8 bases. Trimming cost V 5 bases and J 3 bases; bases outside gene matches: 8. Germline CDR1 reads MDHEN; CDR2 reads SYDVKM. The CDR3 covers 15 residues. CDR3 in amino acids: CASSRPRQGKETQYF. CDR3 bases: TGTGCCAGCAGTCGACCGCGACAGGGGAAAGAGACCCAGTACTTC.

The chain carries TRBV27 and TRBJ2-3, with 7 bases fitting TRBD2. CDR1 and CDR2 from the germline V gene are MNHEY and SMNVEV (reference sequence). This CDR3 is 15 amino acids long. After removal of 7 bases from V and 0 bases from J, the junction contained 7 bases not matched to a gene. This CDR3 is CASILAAYSTDTQYF. The CDR3 bases are TGTGCCAGCATTCTAGCGGCCTATAGCACAGATACGCAGTATTTT.

The V and J genes are TRBV6-1 and TRBJ2-5; D is unresolved. Germline CDR1 is MNHNS and CDR2 is SASEGT. Trimming pared 2 bases from V and 5 bases from J, leaving 12 bases between. The CDR3 extends over 14 amino acids. The CDR3 spells CASSESRPQETQYF. The CDR3 DNA reads as TGTGCCAGCAGTGAATCCCGTCCTCAGGAGACCCAGTACTTC.

This chain uses TRBV6-1 with TRBJ2-7; 8 nucleotides align to TRBD1. With V trimmed by 2 bases and J by 0 bases, 3 bases remained unmatched. This CDR3 is 15 amino acids long. Germline CDR1 and CDR2: MNHNS and SASEGT. The CDR3 reads CASSEWTGSSYEQYF. The DNA for the CDR3 is TGTGCCAGCAGTGAATGGACAGGGAGCTCCTACGAGCAGTACTTC.

The chain links TRBV29-1 to TRBJ2-1; a possible D gene is TRBD2 (6 bases). CDR1 and CDR2 (germline): SQVTM, ANQGSEA. The V end was cut by 5 bases, the J end by 0 bases, with 14 bases between. There are 15 residues in the CDR3. CDR3 DNA: TGCAGCGTTTTACTAACCGGGAGCTCCTACAATGAGCAGTTCTTC. Amino acids: CSVLLTGSSYNEQFF.

The V gene is TRBV6-5, the J gene TRBJ2-7; 14 bases are a match to TRBD2. CDR1 is MNHEY and CDR2 is SVGAGI in the germline V gene. J was trimmed by 5 bases and V by 8 bases; bases with no gene match: 5. The CDR3 length is 14 residues. DNA for the CDR3: TGTGCCAGCGGGGGACTAGCGGGAGTAAACGAGCAGTACTTC. It translates to CASGGLAGVNEQYF.

The V call is TRBV5-3, the J call TRBJ2-1, with D possibly TRBD2 on 5 matching bases. TRBV5-3 is noted as an ORF with a role that remains uncertain. The CDR3 is 14 residues long. The V end lost 7 bases, the J end lost 3 bases, and 14 bases lay between the germline ends. CDR3 coding DNA: TGTGCCAGACAACGACTACTTCTCTACAATGAGCAGTTCTTC. Its protein product is CARQRLLLYNEQFF.

The J gene is TRBJ2-5, the V gene TRBV9, with 14 positions matching TRBD2. Germline lookup yields CDR1 SGDLS and CDR2 YYNGEE. The CDR3 length is 19 residues. V lost 0 bases to trimming and J lost 2 bases; unmatched junction nucleotides: 9. CDR3 region: CASSVGTSGGQGLQETQYF. CDR3 sequence (DNA): TGTGCCAGCAGCGTAGGGACTAGCGGGGGGCAAGGTCTTCAAGAGACCCAGTACTTC.

The chain employs TRBV28 and TRBJ1-2; D is unresolved. Trimming cost V 6 bases and J 4 bases, with 15 bases left between them. Looked up from germline, CDR1 is MDHEN and CDR2 is SYDVKM. CDR3 length: 14 amino acids. The CDR3, as DNA: TGTGCCAGCAGCAGACGGGAAGGGATCTATGGCTACACCTTC. Its protein product is CASSRREGIYGYTF.

The chain uses TRBV6-5 and TRBJ1-5; D may be TRBD1 (6 bases). Germline loops: CDR1 MNHEY, CDR2 SVGAGI. The length of the CDR3 is 13 residues. V lost 10 bases, J lost 5 bases, and 15 bases lay in between. Here the CDR3 DNA reads TGTGCCACAGCAGGGGCCGTGGATCAGCCCCAGCATTTT. Its protein is CATAGAVDQPQHF.

The J gene is TRBJ1-1, the V gene TRBV18; 8 nucleotides line up with TRBD1. CDR1 is KGHSH, CDR2 LQKENI, per germline. V trimming: 3 bases; J trimming: 4 bases; junction bases outside the gene matches: 10. The CDR3 is made up of 16 amino acids. The CDR3 DNA reads TGTGCCAGCTCACCTTCGGACAGGGTTAGAGGCACTGAAGCTTTCTTT. It specifies CASSPSDRVRGTEAFF.

V and J are TRBV5-1 and TRBJ2-3; D uncertain. CDR3 length: 12 residues. V lost 0 bases to trimming and J lost 7 bases, with 6 bases between them. The V gene's germline CDR1 is SGHRS and CDR2 YFSETQ. This CDR3 is CASSLGLHTQYF. The CDR3 coding sequence is TGCGCCAGCAGCTTGGGCCTTCATACGCAGTATTTT. The whole variable domain, remainder taken from reference TRBV5-1 and TRBJ2-3, is KAGVTQTPRYLIKTRGQQVTLSCSPISGHRSVSWYQQTPGQGLQFLFEYFSETQRNKGNFPGRFSGRQFSNSRSEMNVSTLELGDSALYLCASSLGLHTQYFGPGTRLTVL.

The rearrangement joins TRBV7-2 to TRBJ2-7, with 7 bases lining up with TRBD2. CDR1 SGHTA and CDR2 FQGNSA come from the germline V gene. The CDR3 extends over 14 amino acids. Trimming cost V 5 bases and J 5 bases; bases outside gene matches: 9. Here the CDR3 DNA reads TGTGCCAGCAGCCCCCGGCGGGGGATCCACGAGCAGTACTTC. It translates to CASSPRRGIHEQYF.